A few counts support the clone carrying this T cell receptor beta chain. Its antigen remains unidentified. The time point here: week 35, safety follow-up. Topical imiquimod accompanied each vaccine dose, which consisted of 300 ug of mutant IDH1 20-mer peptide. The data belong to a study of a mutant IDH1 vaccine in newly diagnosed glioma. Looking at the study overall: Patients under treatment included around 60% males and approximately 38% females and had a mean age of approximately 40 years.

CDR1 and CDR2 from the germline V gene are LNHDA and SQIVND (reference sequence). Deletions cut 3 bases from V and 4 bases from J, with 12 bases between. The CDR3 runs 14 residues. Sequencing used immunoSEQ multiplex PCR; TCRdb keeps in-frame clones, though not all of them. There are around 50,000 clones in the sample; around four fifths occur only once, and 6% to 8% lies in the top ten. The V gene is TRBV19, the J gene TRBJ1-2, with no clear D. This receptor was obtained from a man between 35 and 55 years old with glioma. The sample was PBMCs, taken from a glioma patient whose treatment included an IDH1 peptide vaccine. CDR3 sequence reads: CASSIPAEFYGYTF. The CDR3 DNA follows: TGTGCCAGTAGTATCCCGGCGGAATTCTATGGCTACACCTTC.